This TCR beta chain appears in the sequencing data of a study of metastatic and nonmetastatic thyroid tumors. In the study overall: For malignant and benign thyroid patients, tumor or nodule tissue and blood were the sources whose repertoires were compared. Study results and caveats: Malignant tumors reportedly showed significantly higher TCR beta diversity than benign nodules in both blood and tumor.

Concerning this clone itself: Its antigen is unknown.

All patients were treatment-naive before thyroid surgery. TCRdb reassembled clones from the PCR reads with MiXCR. The table records 39,000 or so clones, around a fifth of them present only once. V shed 4 bases and J 7 bases; nucleotides not matched to a gene: 11. There are 17 residues in the CDR3. The germline V gene has CDR1 LNHDA and CDR2 SQIVND (reference sequence). The rearrangement uses TRBV19 and TRBJ2-1; the match to TRBD2 covers 12 bases. The source of this sequence is a female donor with papillary thyroid cancer or a benign thyroid nodule (not recorded which). Some clones in this sample may be carry-over from other donors' samples. The sequencing input was blood. Here the CDR3 reads CASSTQPGLAGRNEQFF. CDR3 in DNA: TGTGCCAGTAGTACGCAGCCCGGACTAGCGGGACGGAATGAGCAGTTCTTC. The full variable domain, completed using reference TRBV19 and TRBJ2-1, is DGGITQSPKYLFRKEGQNVTLSCEQNLNHDAMYWYRQDPGQGLRLIYYSQIVNDFQKGDIAEGYSVSREKKESFPLTVTSAQKNPTAFYLCASSTQPGLAGRNEQFFGPGTRLTVL.